This record covers a single TCR beta chain. Its antigen is as yet unknown. PBMCs were isolated at a quantity of at least 7 million per sample. This sample stems from a study of blood T cells in healthy people across ages. Overall study findings and caveats: Age advanced and TCR beta diversity per million T cells fell, roughly linearly.

CDR3 length: 18 residues. J gave up 7 bases and V 1 base, and 12 bases lay outside the gene matches. Germline CDR1 is SEHNR and CDR2 is FQNEAQ (reference sequence). A second PCR, run for roughly 7 to 11 cycles, used a sample-barcoded 5' primer plus a J-beta primer mix. One entry per CDR3 protein results from TCRdb running MiXCR on the 5' RACE reads. The sample has over 1,500,000 distinct CDR3 sequences; around 50% are singletons. The receptor comes from a woman aged 40 to 49 in good health. Sequenced material: blood. The J gene is TRBJ1-6, the V gene TRBV7-9; 8 bases match TRBD1. In DNA, the CDR3 is TGTGCCAGCAGCTTAGAGTGGACAGGGATGAATGAGAATTCACCCCTCCACTTT. Protein product: CASSLEWTGMNENSPLHF.